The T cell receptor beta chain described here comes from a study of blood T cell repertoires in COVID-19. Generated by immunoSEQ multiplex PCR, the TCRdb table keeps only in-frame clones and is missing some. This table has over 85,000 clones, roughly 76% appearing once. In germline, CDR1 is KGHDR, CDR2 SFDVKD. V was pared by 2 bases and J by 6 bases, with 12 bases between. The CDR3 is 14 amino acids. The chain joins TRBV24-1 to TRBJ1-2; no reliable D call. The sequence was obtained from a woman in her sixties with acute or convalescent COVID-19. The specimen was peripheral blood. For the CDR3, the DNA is TGTGCCACCAGTGATTCGTCGAAGTCAGATGGCTACACCTTC. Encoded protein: CATSDSSKSDGYTF.